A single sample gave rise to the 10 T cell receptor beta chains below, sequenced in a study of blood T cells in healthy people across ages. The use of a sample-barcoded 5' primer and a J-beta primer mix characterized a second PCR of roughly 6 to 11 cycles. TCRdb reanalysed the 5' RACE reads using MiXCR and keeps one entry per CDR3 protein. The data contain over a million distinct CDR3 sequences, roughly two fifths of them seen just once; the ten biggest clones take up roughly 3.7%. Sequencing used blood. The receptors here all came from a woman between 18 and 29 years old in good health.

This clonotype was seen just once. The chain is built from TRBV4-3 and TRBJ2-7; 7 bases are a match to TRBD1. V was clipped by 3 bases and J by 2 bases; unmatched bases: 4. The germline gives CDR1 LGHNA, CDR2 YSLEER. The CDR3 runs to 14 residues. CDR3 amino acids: CASSHGDRAYEQYF. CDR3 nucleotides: TGCGCCAGCAGCCATGGGGACAGAGCCTACGAGCAGTACTTC.

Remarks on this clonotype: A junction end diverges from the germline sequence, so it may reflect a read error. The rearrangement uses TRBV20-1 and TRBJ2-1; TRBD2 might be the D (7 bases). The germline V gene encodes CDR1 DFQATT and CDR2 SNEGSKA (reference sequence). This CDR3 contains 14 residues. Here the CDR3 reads CSAARAGAYNEKFF. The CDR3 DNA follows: TGCAGTGCAGCACGGGCGGGGGCATACAATGAGAAGTTCTTC.

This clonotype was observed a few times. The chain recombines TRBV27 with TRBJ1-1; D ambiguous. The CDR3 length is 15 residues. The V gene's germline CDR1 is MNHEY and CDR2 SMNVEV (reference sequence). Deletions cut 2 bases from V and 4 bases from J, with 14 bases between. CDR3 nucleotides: TGTGCCAGCAGTTTAATAGGCAGCGGGAGCACTGAAGCTTTCTTT. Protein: CASSLIGSGSTEAFF.

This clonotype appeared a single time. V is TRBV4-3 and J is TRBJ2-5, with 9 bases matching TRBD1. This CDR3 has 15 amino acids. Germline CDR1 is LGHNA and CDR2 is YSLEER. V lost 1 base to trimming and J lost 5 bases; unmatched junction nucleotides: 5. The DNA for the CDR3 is TGCGCCAGCAGCCAAGGGACAGGGGTTTTGGAGACCCAGTACTTC. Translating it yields CASSQGTGVLETQYF.

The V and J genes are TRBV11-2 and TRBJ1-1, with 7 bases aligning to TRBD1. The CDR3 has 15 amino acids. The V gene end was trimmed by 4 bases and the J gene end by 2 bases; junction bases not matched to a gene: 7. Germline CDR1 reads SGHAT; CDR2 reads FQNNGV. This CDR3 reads CASSSGQIVNTEAFF. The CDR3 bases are TGTGCCAGCAGCTCGGGACAGATTGTTAACACTGAAGCTTTCTTT.

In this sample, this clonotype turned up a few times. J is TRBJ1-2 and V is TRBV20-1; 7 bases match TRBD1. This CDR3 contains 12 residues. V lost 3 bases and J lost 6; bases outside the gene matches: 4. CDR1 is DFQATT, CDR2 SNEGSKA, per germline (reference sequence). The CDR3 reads CSASRGLDGYTF. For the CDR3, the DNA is TGCAGTGCTAGCAGGGGGTTGGATGGCTACACCTTC.

The CDR3 region is CASSQEGAGTYNEQFF. The CDR3, as DNA: TGCGCCAGCAGCCAAGAGGGGGCGGGGACCTACAATGAGCAGTTCTTC. V gene TRBV4-3 combines with J gene TRBJ2-1; D is possibly TRBD1 or TRBD2 (6 bases each). Germline V CDR1 and CDR2: LGHNA, YSLEER. The ends were cut back, 0 bases at V and 2 bases at J, with 11 bases in the middle. The CDR3 totals 16 residues.

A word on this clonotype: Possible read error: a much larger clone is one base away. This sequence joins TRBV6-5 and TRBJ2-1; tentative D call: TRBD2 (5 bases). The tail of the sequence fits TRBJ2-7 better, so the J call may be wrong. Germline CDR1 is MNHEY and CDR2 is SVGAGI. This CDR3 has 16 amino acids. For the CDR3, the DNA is TGTGCCAGCAGTTACGGCGGTAGCGCCTTTTACAATGAGCAGTACTTC. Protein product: CASSYGGSAFYNEQYF.

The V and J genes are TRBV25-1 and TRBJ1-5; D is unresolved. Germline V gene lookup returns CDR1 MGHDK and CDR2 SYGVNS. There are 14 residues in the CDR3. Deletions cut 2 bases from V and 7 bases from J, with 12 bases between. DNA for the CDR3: TGTGCCAGCAGTGAAGTGGGGTTTGGGCAGCCCCAGCATTTT. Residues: CASSEVGFGQPQHF.

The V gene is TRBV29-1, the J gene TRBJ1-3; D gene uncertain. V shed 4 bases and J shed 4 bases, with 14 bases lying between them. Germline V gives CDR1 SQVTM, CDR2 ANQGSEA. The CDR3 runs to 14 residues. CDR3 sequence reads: CSVVEGRLGNTIYF. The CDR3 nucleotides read TGCAGCGTTGTTGAAGGGCGGCTCGGAAACACCATATATTTT.